Here is one TCR beta chain with its context. Antigen: not known. This CDR3 region has 14 residues. V was trimmed by 5 bases and J by 3 bases, leaving 14 bases between them. The germline V gene encodes CDR1 MDHEN and CDR2 SYDVKM. The data were obtained in a study of T cells after yellow fever vaccination. The study, taken as a whole, reports: Overlap between CD4 and CD8 compartments was detected for a small share of clonotypes. It was a weaker secondary response, yet one that peaked faster, at day 5 versus 15. Post-booster repertoires contained most primary-vaccination clones again (96% CD4, about 90% CD8).

TCRdb recomputed calls from the 5' RACE reads with MiXCR, one row per CDR3 protein. The sample has 500,000 to 700,000 distinct CDR3 sequences; about 19% are singletons. The source is a man younger than 40 who received the YFV17D yellow fever vaccine. The chain is built from TRBV28 and TRBJ2-7, with D possibly matching TRBD2 (6 bases). The sequencing here drew on PBMCs, taken 15 days after the yellow fever booster vaccination. The chain's CDR3 is CASSPGTLSYEQYF. CDR3 nucleotides: TGTGCCAGCAGTCCCGGGACTTTAAGCTACGAGCAGTACTTC.